Sequencing of this T cell receptor beta chain was carried out in a study of blood T cell repertoires in COVID-19. Overall study context: COVID-19 samples, acute and convalescent, were from the United States, Italy and Spain. T cells, B-cell-depleted T cells, or PBMCs supplied cDNA or gDNA.

As originally analysed: Reference gene primer amplification gave nucleated cell count estimates. Assay used: immunoSEQ multiplex PCR; TCRdb lists only in-frame clones, some missing. The V and J calls and clone size were taken over from that table, and D and trimming were inferred from the DNA. The table shows roughly 180,000 clones, with about 85% occurring only once. The V and J ends lost 3 bases and 3 bases, in that order; junction bases with no gene match: 7. Germline CDR1 and CDR2: KGHSH and LQKENI. The CDR3 is made up of 16 amino acids. Seattle-derived patients entered the study during active infection and were followed longitudinally.

The sequence was obtained from a man aged 80 or over with COVID-19, enrolled during active disease. The chain is built from TRBV18 and TRBJ2-5, with TRBD1 matching 10 bases. Material: peripheral blood. CDR3 region: CASSPGTGQGKETQYF. The CDR3 bases are TGTGCCAGCTCACCCGGGACGGGACAGGGGAAAGAGACCCAGTACTTC.